The source of this T cell receptor beta chain is a study of CD8+CD57+ T cells in acquired aplastic anemia. Notes on the study in general: Overlap between patients and controls comprised just under 30 CD8+ CDR3 sequences.

This CDR3 has 13 amino acids. Trimming took 5 bases from V and 4 from J, leaving 12 bases between them. Per the germline V gene, CDR1 is SGHVS and CDR2 is FNYEAQ. As for this clonotype: Antigen unknown.

The template for TCR beta VDJ and CDR3 sequence profiling was genomic DNA. TCRdb reprocessed the reads with MiXCR, giving one entry per CDR3 protein. The table records 200,000 to 300,000 distinct CDR3 sequences, less than 85% of them present only once. In patients chosen for sequencing, flow cytometry had shown CD8+CD57+ cell expansion. The clonotype was recovered from a human donor with aplastic anemia. Material: sorted CD4+, CD8+, or CD8+CD57+ T cells (not recorded which) from PBMCs. The chain links TRBV7-6 to TRBJ2-7; D is unclear. The CDR3 loop is CASSLKMNYEQYF. As DNA, the CDR3 is TGTGCCAGCAGCCTGAAGATGAATTACGAGCAGTACTTC.